This T cell receptor (beta chain) is from a study of beta chain features in type 1 diabetes. The CDR3 totals 13 residues. Trimming shortened V by 6 bases and J by 2 bases, and 9 bases separated the two germline ends. Germline CDR1 and CDR2: SEHNR and FQNEAQ (reference sequence). The sequenced template was cDNA made from the entire isolated RNA. Only in-frame clones appear in the TCRdb table, and some are missing; sequencing was by immunoSEQ multiplex PCR. Seen here are about 240,000 clones, around 26% observed once, and the top ten hold more than 3%. In this sample, this clone turned up a few times. The sequence derives from a man aged 30-40 years in good health. Sequenced: central memory CD4+ T cells from blood. The chain employs TRBV7-9 and TRBJ2-3; D is unclear. CDR3 amino acids: CASSLMPTDTQYF. The CDR3 bases are TGTGCCAGCAGTCTCATGCCCACAGATACGCAGTATTTT.